The 8 T cell receptor beta chains below were found in one sample sequenced in a study of monozygotic twins with inflammatory bowel disease. TCRdb re-called the 5' RACE reads and shows each CDR3 protein once, DNA omitted. The sample table sets out about 210,000 distinct CDR3 sequences. The sequenced material came from blood. The receptors shown here come from a human donor with ulcerative colitis or Crohn's disease, or a healthy co-twin of an affected twin (not recorded which).

CDR3 in amino acids: CASSEGGINTGELFF. J is TRBJ2-2 and V is TRBV25-1; with no DNA, the TCRdb D assignment of TRBD1 cannot be verified. There are 15 residues in the CDR3. CDR1 and CDR2 from the germline V gene are MGHDK and SYGVNS. Filled out from reference TRBV25-1 and TRBJ2-2, the complete variable domain reads EADIYQTPRYLVIGTGKKITLECSQTMGHDKMYWYQQDPGMELHLIHYSYGVNSTEKGDLSSESTVSRIRTEHFPLTLESARPSHTSQYLCASSEGGINTGELFFGEGSRLTVL.

CDR3 loop: CATSLDRALNNEQFF. The rearrangement links TRBV15 to TRBJ2-1; TCRdb returns TRBD2, unconfirmable since there is no DNA. The V gene's germline CDR1 is LNHNV and CDR2 YYDKDF (reference sequence). The CDR3 is 15 amino acids.

The chain couples TRBV5-1 to TRBJ1-3. CDR1 and CDR2 (germline): SGHRS, YFSETQ. This CDR3 has 15 amino acids. CDR3 residues: CASSPSWISGNTIYF.

The chain has TRBV20-1 and TRBJ2-7; TCRdb proposes TRBD2, but this gene call is untestable without DNA. Germline V gene lookup returns CDR1 DFQATT and CDR2 SNEGSKA (reference sequence). The CDR3 contains 14 residues. The CDR3 sequence: CSATQAGGVGEQYF.

The V call is TRBV5-6, the J call TRBJ1-5. Germline-derived CDR1 and CDR2 are SGHDT and YYEEEE. The CDR3 covers 14 residues. CDR3 sequence: CASSLGRVNQPQHF.

The J gene is TRBJ2-5, the V gene TRBV3-1; the D call of TRBD1 rests on TCRdb alone, since no DNA is present to check it. This CDR3 spans 15 amino acids. Germline assignment: CDR1 LGHDT and CDR2 YNNKEL (reference sequence). The CDR3 here is CASSFRTGGAETQYF.

The CDR3 sequence is CASSFGLAGSRGTDTQYF. The V call is TRBV11-2, the J call TRBJ2-3; without DNA, the TCRdb call of TRBD2 cannot be checked. CDR3 length: 18 residues. Germline assignment: CDR1 SGHAT and CDR2 FQNNGV. Drawing the rest from reference TRBV11-2 and TRBJ2-3, the complete variable domain is EAGVAQSPRYKIIEKRQSVAFWCNPISGHATLYWYQQILGQGPKLLIQFQNNGVVDDSQLPKDRFSAERLKGVDSTLKIQPAKLEDSAVYLCASSFGLAGSRGTDTQYFGPGTRLTVL.

The chain carries TRBV4-1 and TRBJ1-3; the D gene TCRdb calls, TRBD1, cannot be checked with no DNA. The CDR3 loop spans 13 amino acids. CDR1 and CDR2 (germline): MGHRA, YSYEKL. The CDR3 reads CASSQDGGDGIYF.